The 18 T cell receptor beta chains reported below all come from one sample, sequenced in a study of radiation and T cells in renal cell carcinoma. Assay used: immunoSEQ multiplex PCR; TCRdb lists only in-frame clones, some missing. The table lists some 80,000 clones, approximately 83% of them singletons, with around 21% in the top ten. The time point here: blood 2 weeks post-SBRT. The treatment is: 15 Gy SBRT to primary tumor, nephrectomy 4 weeks later. This material consisted of blood, taken from a patient whose treatment included radiotherapy and nephrectomy. Receptor source: a woman between 50 and 59 years old with renal cell carcinoma.

V usage is TRBV7-8 and J usage is TRBJ2-7; maybe TRBD2 (6 bases). Deletions cut 0 bases from V and 1 base from J, with 7 bases between. CDR3 length: 14 amino acids. The germline V gene has CDR1 SGHVS and CDR2 FQNEAQ. The CDR3 DNA is TGTGCCAGCAGCTTAGCCGGGAGTTCCTACGAGCAGTACTTC. Its protein product is CASSLAGSSYEQYF.

The chain recombines TRBV28 with TRBJ2-7; D possibly uses TRBD1 or TRBD2 (6 bases each). V lost 3 bases, J lost 3 bases, and 12 bases lay in between. The CDR3 totals 14 residues. Germline lookup yields CDR1 MDHEN and CDR2 SYDVKM. The CDR3 DNA is TGTGCCAGCAGTTTCGGGGGCGCCTACTACGAGCAGTACTTC. This gives the protein CASSFGGAYYEQYF.

The chain recombines TRBV5-1 with TRBJ1-4, with unresolved D. Germline CDR1 is SGHRS and CDR2 is YFSETQ. The CDR3 loop spans 14 amino acids. Deletions cut 1 base from V and 3 bases from J, with 7 bases between. CDR3 loop: CASSLSLANEKLFF. CDR3 coding DNA: TGCGCCAGCAGCTTGTCACTTGCTAATGAAAAACTGTTTTTT.

This sequence joins TRBV9 and TRBJ2-7, with 10 bases identical to TRBD1. Germline CDR1 reads SGDLS; CDR2 reads YYNGEE. This CDR3 is 15 amino acids long. The V segment lost 3 bases and the J segment 2 bases; nucleotides outside the gene matches: 5. The CDR3 is CASSAGGTGAYEQYF. CDR3 nucleotides: TGTGCCAGCAGCGCGGGGGGGACAGGGGCCTACGAGCAGTACTTC.

This rearrangement joins TRBV6-4 to TRBJ2-2; no firm D call. The CDR3 is 14 amino acids. Between the trimmed V and J ends, which lost 5 bases and 4 bases, there was a span of 11 bases. CDR1 and CDR2 from the germline V gene are MRHNA and SNTAGT. The CDR3 sequence is CASSRLAGTGELFF. Here the CDR3 DNA reads TGTGCCAGCAGTAGACTCGCCGGCACCGGGGAGCTGTTTTTT.

The V and J genes are TRBV19 and TRBJ2-3; D unresolved. The germline V gene encodes CDR1 LNHDA and CDR2 SQIVND (reference sequence). This CDR3 is 12 amino acids long. Trimming cost V 5 bases and J 6 bases, with 9 bases left between them. CDR3 protein: CASSPVSDTQYF. The CDR3 bases are TGTGCCAGTAGTCCGGTATCCGATACGCAGTATTTT.

V and J are TRBV19 and TRBJ2-3; 8 positions agree with TRBD1. With V trimmed by 3 bases and J by 5 bases, 10 bases remained unmatched. This CDR3 comprises 16 residues. The germline V gene has CDR1 LNHDA and CDR2 SQIVND (reference sequence). CDR3 DNA sequence: TGTGCCAGTAGTATTCCCGGACAGGGATCGGGAGATACGCAGTATTTT. Its translation is CASSIPGQGSGDTQYF.

This chain joins TRBV18 and TRBJ1-3; no clear D gene. The length of the CDR3 is 17 residues. Deletions cut 1 base from V and 0 bases from J, with 13 bases between. CDR1 and CDR2 from the germline V gene are KGHSH and LQKENI. The CDR3 region is CASSPQGGRFSGNTIYF. The CDR3 DNA follows: TGTGCCAGCTCACCACAGGGTGGTAGGTTCTCTGGAAACACCATATATTTT.

This clone was detected once. The chain couples TRBV7-2 to TRBJ2-7, with TRBD2 matching 12 bases. The junction had 6 bases not matched to a gene; V was cut back by 7 bases and J by 2 bases. The V gene's germline CDR1 is SGHTA and CDR2 FQGNSA. The CDR3 extends over 15 amino acids. The CDR3 DNA is TGTGCCAGCACCCCCCGGACTAGCGGGGCCTACGAGCAGTACTTC. As protein: CASTPRTSGAYEQYF.

The chain is built from TRBV14 and TRBJ1-6, with 7 bases that match TRBD1. Germline assignment: CDR1 SGHDN and CDR2 FVKESK. V trimming: 3 bases; J trimming: 3 bases; junction bases outside the gene matches: 5. The CDR3 is made up of 16 amino acids. CDR3 residues: CASSQLTGYYNSPLHF. CDR3 DNA sequence: TGTGCCAGCAGCCAGTTGACAGGGTACTATAATTCACCCCTCCACTTT.

V usage is TRBV6-5 and J usage is TRBJ1-5; 9 nucleotides match TRBD1. CDR1 is MNHEY and CDR2 is SVGAGI in the germline V gene. J gave up 6 bases and V 4 bases, and 4 bases lay outside the gene matches. The CDR3 sequence is 14 residues long. CDR3 residues: CASSSQGALQPQHF. In DNA form, the CDR3 reads TGTGCCAGCAGTTCACAGGGGGCTCTTCAGCCCCAGCATTTT.

The rearrangement uses TRBV7-9 and TRBJ2-2, with no clear D. The CDR3 is 15 amino acids. The ends were cut back, 2 bases at V and 0 bases at J, with 7 bases in the middle. Germline V lookup: CDR1 SEHNR, CDR2 FQNEAQ (reference sequence). This CDR3 reads CASSLSTANTGELFF. CDR3 sequence (DNA): TGTGCCAGCAGCTTATCCACAGCGAACACCGGGGAGCTGTTTTTT.

The chain couples TRBV18 to TRBJ2-1; D is ambiguous. Trimming left V 2 bases short and J 5 bases short, with 7 bases between. Germline CDR1 KGHSH, CDR2 LQKENI. The CDR3 is made up of 13 amino acids. The CDR3 here is CASSPSTDNEQFF. The DNA of the CDR3 is TGTGCCAGCTCACCAAGCACGGACAATGAGCAGTTCTTC.

The chain is built from TRBV6-5 and TRBJ1-5; no firm D call. CDR1 and CDR2 (germline): MNHEY, SVGAGI. The CDR3 runs 13 residues. Trimming left V 2 bases short and J 7 bases short, with 9 bases between. The DNA for the CDR3 is TGTGCCAGCAGTTACCGTACGTACCAGCCCCAGCATTTT. It specifies CASSYRTYQPQHF.

The CDR3: CASSWGQIYGYTF. Here the CDR3 DNA reads TGTGCCAGCAGCTGGGGACAGATATATGGCTACACCTTC. V is TRBV7-8 and J is TRBJ1-2, with TRBD1 matching over 7 bases. The junction had 4 bases not matched to a gene; V was cut back by 4 bases and J by 5 bases. CDR1 SGHVS and CDR2 FQNEAQ come from the germline V gene. This CDR3 spans 13 amino acids.

The chain uses TRBV7-9 and TRBJ2-6; tentative D call: TRBD1 (5 bases). In germline, CDR1 is SEHNR, CDR2 FQNEAQ (reference sequence). Deletions cut 1 base from V and 2 bases from J, with 6 bases between. The CDR3 extends over 15 amino acids. The CDR3 region is CASSLVGAGANVLTF. CDR3 coding DNA: TGTGCCAGCAGCTTAGTAGGGGCTGGGGCCAACGTCCTGACTTTC. The whole variable domain, filled in from reference TRBV7-9 and TRBJ2-6, reads DTGVSQNPRHKITKRGQNVTFRCDPISEHNRLYWYRQTLGQGPEFLTYFQNEAQLEKSRLLSDRFSAERPKGSFSTLEIQRTEQGDSAMYLCASSLVGAGANVLTFGAGSRLTVL.

The sample holds one count of this clone. This chain connects TRBV6-5 to TRBJ1-5, with D hard to call. Trimming shortened V by 3 bases and J by 0 bases, and 9 bases separated the two germline ends. Per the germline V gene, CDR1 is MNHEY and CDR2 is SVGAGI. The CDR3 has 15 residues. The CDR3 here is CASSYTPDSNQPQHF. The CDR3, as DNA: TGTGCCAGCAGTTATACCCCTGATAGCAATCAGCCCCAGCATTTT.

V gene TRBV5-6 combines with J gene TRBJ2-3, with 7 positions matching TRBD2. Germline CDR1 and CDR2: SGHDT and YYEEEE. The CDR3 contains 16 residues. The ends lost 4 bases at V and 4 bases at J; junction bases unmatched: 12. The CDR3 nucleotides are TGTGCCAGCAGCAAGACGACTGGGGGGAGGGCAGATACGCAGTATTTT. It translates to CASSKTTGGRADTQYF.